Listed below are T cell receptor beta chains from one sample, sequenced in a study of T cells expressing NK-cell markers. Reprocessing the 5' RACE reads, TCRdb reports a single entry for every CDR3 protein and omits DNA. The sample features roughly 430,000 distinct CDR3 sequences, with about 7.1% in its top ten. The sequenced sample consisted of blood T cells: a sorted CD56 or NKG2C T cell subset, CD4+ or CD8+ T cells, or bulk PBMC T cells (not recorded which). These receptors were obtained from a woman between 18 and 70 years old in good health. CDR3s include the opening cysteine and the closing phenylalanine or tryptophan. Fields, in order: J gene, V gene, CDR3 protein.

>TRBJ2-3|TRBV6-2/TRBV6-3
CASIPWALAEYTDTQYF
>TRBJ2-3|TRBV7-3
CASSGEDGDTQYF
>TRBJ2-2|TRBV5-4
CASSQDGELFF
>TRBJ1-5|TRBV7-8
CASSFRQGGQPQHF
>TRBJ1-2|TRBV12-3/TRBV12-4
CASTPTGRDYGYTF
>TRBJ1-6|TRBV4-3
CASSQSTSSYNSPLHF
>TRBJ2-5|TRBV19
CASSAGWVEETQYF
>TRBJ2-2|TRBV15
CATSNRQPSSGELFF
>TRBJ1-1|TRBV27
CASRTRGEIMNTEAFF
>TRBJ1-2|TRBV19
CASSRASYGYTF
>TRBJ2-3|TRBV6-5
CASSYTGTSKDTQYF
>TRBJ2-2|TRBV15
CATSTPHGGEVTGELFF
>TRBJ2-5|TRBV11-2
CASSFKGVAGGTQYF
>TRBJ2-7|TRBV28
CASGAPADNYEQYF
>TRBJ2-3|TRBV9
CASSAPLGLAGTTDTQYF
>TRBJ2-2|TRBV20-1
CSAAGTTNTGELFF
>TRBJ2-7|TRBV20-1
CSAPPRRSSYEQYF
>TRBJ2-7|TRBV18
CASSPRGQSSYEQYF
>TRBJ2-1|TRBV6-2/TRBV6-3
CASSYLFPPDNEQFF
>TRBJ2-3|TRBV7-9
CASSSRWGRTETDTQYF
>TRBJ2-3|TRBV7-6
CASSLLLGSSGDTQYF
>TRBJ2-6|TRBV5-8
CASSLDVTGGANVLTF
>TRBJ1-1|TRBV29-1
CSGTDGANTEAFF
>TRBJ2-3|TRBV30
CAWSADGGGYTDTQYF
>TRBJ2-1|TRBV20-1
CSAWKLAGAQSSYNEQFF
>TRBJ1-1|TRBV20-1
CSAPDRDYTEAFF
>TRBJ2-5|TRBV5-6
CASSPGGLASLRYF
>TRBJ2-7|TRBV12-3/TRBV12-4
CASRTVTYEQYF
>TRBJ2-5|TRBV23-1
CASVRLAHFEETQYF
>TRBJ2-5|TRBV24-1
CATSDFRGPEQETQYF
>TRBJ2-1|TRBV5-1
CASSLGLPGVNEQFF
>TRBJ2-2|TRBV12-3/TRBV12-4
CASKPLSIISGPTNTGELFF
>TRBJ2-4|TRBV6-5
CASSYSSGANIQYF
>TRBJ2-3|TRBV29-1
CSVAVYRQGATDTQYF
>TRBJ1-1|TRBV12-3/TRBV12-4
CASSVDTYTEAFF
>TRBJ1-2|TRBV3-1
CASSQKGGSGGYTF
>TRBJ2-3|TRBV3-1
CASSPRLVYSTDTQYF
>TRBJ2-1|TRBV29-1
CSVREVFYGLNEQFF
>TRBJ2-1|TRBV20-1
CSAPHKRTSGPLGRDEQFF
>TRBJ2-6|TRBV3-1
CASSQGVAGANVLTF
>TRBJ1-1|TRBV28
CASSNGPPEAFF
>TRBJ1-1|TRBV6-5
CASSYPRSYGTEAFF
>TRBJ2-5|TRBV30
CAWISYQETQYF
>TRBJ2-1|TRBV20-1
CSARDQRDPYNEQFF
>TRBJ1-3|TRBV12-3/TRBV12-4
CASSSQAAGNTIYF
>TRBJ1-4|TRBV3-1
CASSQDPGGVWEKLFF